The sequence of this T cell receptor beta chain was determined in a study of regulatory T cells in long-lasting Graves disease. V lost 4 bases to trimming and J lost 6 bases, with 13 bases between them. CDR1 LGHNA and CDR2 YSLEER come from the germline V gene. This CDR3 is built from 14 residues. This clonotype turned up a few times. Its antigen is unidentified. Time point: newly diagnosed GD, antithyroid drugs for less than 3 months. There was RNA extracted from PBMCs, and the TCR library was made from it. Nine milliliters of peripheral blood went into EDTA tubes. With iRepertoire HTBI primers and Arm-PCR of CDR3 regions, TCR beta libraries were built. Using its own MiXCR run on the multiplex PCR reads, TCRdb lists one record per CDR3 protein. This sample has about 420,000 distinct CDR3 sequences; roughly 15% occur once, and the top ten carry around a quarter. Regarding the study as a whole: Persistent cases favored TRBV28, TRBJ1-2 and TRBJ2-5.

These data were also reused for a study on T cells in Graves' hyperthyroidism and ophthalmopathy.

The specimen was peripheral blood mononuclear cells (PBMCs), collected at new diagnosis, from a patient treated with antithyroid drugs. The source is a woman between 18 and 29 years old with Graves disease. The rearrangement joins TRBV4-3 to TRBJ2-1, with D unclear. The DNA for the CDR3 is TGCGCCAGCAGCCCGGACGGTAGATTCAATGAGCAGTTCTTC. Its translation is CASSPDGRFNEQFF.